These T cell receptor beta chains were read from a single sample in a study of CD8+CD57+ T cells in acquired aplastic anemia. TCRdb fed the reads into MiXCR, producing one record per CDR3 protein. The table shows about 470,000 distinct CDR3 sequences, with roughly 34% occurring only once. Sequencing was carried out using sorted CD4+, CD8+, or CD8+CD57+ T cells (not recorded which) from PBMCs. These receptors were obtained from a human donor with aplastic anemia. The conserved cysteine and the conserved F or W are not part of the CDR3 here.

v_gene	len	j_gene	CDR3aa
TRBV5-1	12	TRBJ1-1	ASSLDGANTEAF
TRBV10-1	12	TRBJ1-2	ASSESGIPYGYT
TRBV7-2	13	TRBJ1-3	ASSLSWDRGNTIY
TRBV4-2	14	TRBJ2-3	ASSLERAGAADTQY
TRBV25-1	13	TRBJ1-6	ASSFQGRGNSPLH
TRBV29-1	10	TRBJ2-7	SVQGLLYEQY
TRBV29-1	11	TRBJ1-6	SVGTGRHSPLH
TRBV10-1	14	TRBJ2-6	ASSESTGVGANVLT
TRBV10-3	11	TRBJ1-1	AMGGQGKPEAF
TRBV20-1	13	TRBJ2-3	SASSLAGSTDTQY
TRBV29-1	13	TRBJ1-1	SVEVGQDSITEAF
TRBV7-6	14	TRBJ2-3	ASSSSQREYMDTQY
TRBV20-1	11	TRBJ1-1	SARDVGGTEAF
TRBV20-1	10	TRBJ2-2	SARWLAGELF
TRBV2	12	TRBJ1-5	ASSTQGLNQPQH
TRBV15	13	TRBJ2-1	ATSRDLADYNEQF